Below, 21 T cell receptor beta chains from the same sample are listed, as sequenced in a study of T cell responses to AZD1222 COVID-19 vaccine listed by TCRdb under 2021. Libraries were made using the immunoSEQ multiplex PCR assay. TCRdb carries this immuneACCESS record with in-frame sequences only. Its versions omit some clonotypes, under half of them owing to an unresolved V gene in the studies checked, with the rest unexplained. This sample is represented by approximately 180,000 clones; around 90% of them were singletons. Together, the top ten hold around 7.9% of the sample. The label giving this sample's time point can be read as: baseline before first vaccination. The specimen comprised peripheral blood, sampled on day 0 of AZD1222 vaccination. All receptors derive from an adult in good health.

V usage is TRBV7-9 and J usage is TRBJ2-1; 10 bases line up with TRBD1. The junction had 6 bases not matched to a gene; V was cut back by 1 base and J by 9 bases. The CDR3 runs 15 residues. CDR1 and CDR2 (germline): SEHNR, FQNEAQ (reference sequence). The DNA of the CDR3 is TGTGCCAGCAGCTTAGTAGGACAGGGGGTCGGTGAGCAGTTCTTC. It yields the protein CASSLVGQGVGEQFF.

The chain joins TRBV6-5 to TRBJ1-1; no clear D. CDR1 and CDR2 (germline): MNHEY, SVGAGI. There are 14 residues in the CDR3. V dropped 4 bases and J dropped 1 base, with 10 bases sitting between them. The CDR3 nucleotides are TGTGCCAGCAGTTTCAACCGGGGGAACACTGAAGCTTTCTTT. Its protein is CASSFNRGNTEAFF.

CDR3 in amino acids: CAGTGATGELFF. The CDR3 nucleotides are TGTGCCGGGACAGGGGCCACCGGGGAGCTGTTTTTT. The chain couples TRBV30 to TRBJ2-2; 10 bases align to TRBD1. V lost 8 bases, J lost 4 bases, and 1 base stayed unmatched. The CDR3 has 12 amino acids. Germline V gene lookup returns CDR1 GTSNPN and CDR2 SVGIG (reference sequence).

The chain joins TRBV30 to TRBJ1-3; TRBD1 aligns across 7 bases. After removal of 4 bases from V and 4 bases from J, the junction contained 4 bases not matched to a gene. CDR3 length: 13 amino acids. CDR1 and CDR2 (germline): GTSNPN, SVGIG (reference sequence). The CDR3 sequence is CAWNRGSGNTIYF. Here the CDR3 DNA reads TGTGCCTGGAACAGGGGATCCGGAAACACCATATATTTT.

The chain uses TRBV5-1 and TRBJ1-1; possibly TRBD1 for D (5 bases). V lost 1 base and J lost 4, with 11 bases in between. This CDR3 is 14 amino acids long. Germline values: CDR1 SGHRS, CDR2 YFSETQ. The CDR3 sequence is CASSLSVGGTEAFF. The CDR3, as DNA: TGCGCCAGCAGCTTGAGTGTTGGGGGCACTGAAGCTTTCTTT.

This chain's CDR3 is CASSQVGSKNIQYF. DNA of the CDR3: TGCGCCAGCAGCCAAGTGGGTTCCAAAAACATTCAGTACTTC. The chain combines TRBV4-1 with TRBJ2-4; D gene uncertain. The CDR3 sequence is 14 residues long. The germline gives CDR1 MGHRA, CDR2 YSYEKL. V gave up 1 base and J gave up 2 bases, with 6 bases separating them.

The V call is TRBV28, the J call TRBJ1-2; D is ambiguous. Germline CDR1 reads MDHEN; CDR2 reads SYDVKM. This CDR3 comprises 14 residues. V lost 4 bases and J 2 bases, leaving 11 bases between the germline ends. CDR3 in amino acids: CASSSPGGNYGYTF. In nucleotides, the CDR3 is TGTGCCAGCAGTTCCCCGGGAGGGAACTATGGCTACACCTTC.

The V and J genes are TRBV9 and TRBJ1-3; no clear D. Germline V gene lookup returns CDR1 SGDLS and CDR2 YYNGEE. Trimming took off 3 bases at V and 0 bases at J, with 10 bases between the two ends. This CDR3 comprises 15 residues. The CDR3 bases are TGTGCCAGCAGCGCCCTAAGCCTCTCTGGAAACACCATATATTTT. Residues: CASSALSLSGNTIYF.

This clone was seen just once. The V call is TRBV7-8, the J call TRBJ2-7; 8 nucleotides align to TRBD1. The J segment lost 7 bases and the V segment lost 1 base, leaving 3 bases of the junction unmatched. The CDR3 is 13 amino acids. Germline values: CDR1 SGHVS, CDR2 FQNEAQ. CDR3 protein: CASSLGTGLEQYF. The DNA for the CDR3 is TGTGCCAGCAGCTTAGGGACAGGGTTGGAGCAGTACTTC.

This clone has more than one count but fewer than ten. The rearrangement joins TRBV3-1 (or the pseudogene TRBV3-2) to TRBJ2-2; 12 nucleotides match TRBD2. Germline V gene lookup returns CDR1 LGHDT and CDR2 YNNKEL (reference sequence). This CDR3 has 16 amino acids. V trimming: 6 bases; J trimming: 5 bases; junction bases outside the gene matches: 7. This chain's CDR3 is CASSELAGGGTGELFF. The DNA of the CDR3 is TGTGCCAGCAGTGAACTAGCGGGGGGAGGTACCGGGGAGCTGTTTTTT.

The CDR3 loop reads CATSDLRVNYGYTF. The DNA for the CDR3 is TGTGCCACCAGTGATTTACGGGTTAACTATGGCTACACCTTC. The V call is TRBV24-1, the J call TRBJ1-2; no clear D. The CDR3 has 14 amino acids. Germline loops: CDR1 KGHDR, CDR2 SFDVKD. V was cut by 1 base and J by 1 base, with 6 bases left in between.

The rearrangement uses TRBV12-3 or TRBV12-4 and TRBJ2-5; tentative D call: TRBD2 (7 bases). Trimming cost V 8 bases and J 5 bases, with 12 bases left between them. There are 12 residues in the CDR3. CDR3 in amino acids: CASRGAGETQYF. CDR3 nucleotides: TGTGCCAGCCGGGGGGCTGGGGAGACCCAGTACTTC.

This clone was seen just once. This chain joins TRBV19 and TRBJ2-3; no clear D. The CDR3 extends over 15 amino acids. Per germline, CDR1 LNHDA and CDR2 SQIVND (reference sequence). Between the trimmed V and J ends, which lost 0 bases and 2 bases, there was a span of 9 bases. CDR3 in DNA: TGTGCCAGTAGTATAGATCGAGACTTCACAGATACGCAGTATTTT. This sequence encodes CASSIDRDFTDTQYF.

The CDR3 is CASSRWGTGNEKLFF. For the CDR3, the DNA is TGTGCCAGCAGTAGATGGGGGACGGGAAATGAAAAACTGTTTTTT. The V call is TRBV2, the J call TRBJ1-4; D possibly corresponds to TRBD1 (5 bases). The CDR3 has 15 amino acids. V was pared by 5 bases and J by 5 bases, with 15 bases between. CDR1 and CDR2 from the germline V gene are SNHLY and FYNNEI.

In its sample, this clone was seen a few times. The chain joins TRBV9 to TRBJ2-3; D is ambiguous. Per the germline V gene, CDR1 is SGDLS and CDR2 is YYNGEE. The CDR3 runs to 14 residues. V lost 2 bases, J lost 1 base, and 8 bases lay in between. CDR3 sequence reads: CASSVTRGTDTQYF. CDR3 DNA: TGTGCCAGCAGCGTTACCCGGGGCACAGATACGCAGTATTTT.

The gene calls are TRBV19 and TRBJ1-1; 7 nucleotides align to TRBD1. The CDR3 has 16 residues. Trimming took 4 bases from V and 0 from J; bases not matched to a gene: 8. CDR1 and CDR2 (germline): LNHDA, SQIVND (reference sequence). DNA for the CDR3: TGTGCCAGTAGTACCCGGACAGGTGGCATGAACACTGAAGCTTTCTTT. It codes for CASSTRTGGMNTEAFF.

The V and J genes are TRBV4-1 and TRBJ2-2; D is unresolved. V was trimmed by 5 bases and J by 3 bases, leaving 13 bases between them. The germline V gene has CDR1 MGHRA and CDR2 YSYEKL. The length of the CDR3 is 15 residues. The CDR3 here is CASSTRDIDTGELFF. The CDR3, as DNA: TGCGCCAGCAGCACCCGAGACATTGACACCGGGGAGCTGTTTTTT.

V gene TRBV7-3 combines with J gene TRBJ2-3; TRBD2 agrees at 7 bases. The CDR3 consists of 14 residues. V gave up 4 bases and J gave up 2 bases; unmatched junction bases: 3. CDR1 SGHTA and CDR2 FQGTGA come from the germline V gene. The CDR3 spells CASSSGLSTDTQYF. The CDR3 region has the DNA TGTGCCAGCAGCTCGGGACTATCCACAGATACGCAGTATTTT.

This clone was seen a handful of times. The V call is TRBV6-6, the J call TRBJ2-7, with 9 bases matching TRBD1. With V trimmed by 2 bases and J by 13 bases, 6 bases remained unmatched. Germline V gene sequence: CDR1 MNHNY, CDR2 SVGAGI (reference sequence). There are 12 residues in the CDR3. The CDR3, as DNA: TGTGCCAGCAGTTACGCGGGACAGGGATATTACTTC. Translation: CASSYAGQGYYF.

The chain links TRBV4-1 to TRBJ1-1; a weak D match, TRBD1 (5 bases). Germline V lookup: CDR1 MGHRA, CDR2 YSYEKL. The CDR3 runs to 16 residues. Deletions cut 3 bases from V and 2 bases from J, with 16 bases between. In nucleotides, the CDR3 is TGCGCCAGCAGCCAGGCAAGTGAAGGGGCTAACACTGAAGCTTTCTTT. Its translation: CASSQASEGANTEAFF.

This chain connects TRBV9 to TRBJ2-2, with D unclear. V lost 4 bases and J 5 bases, leaving 9 bases between the germline ends. Germline V gene lookup returns CDR1 SGDLS and CDR2 YYNGEE. The CDR3 spans 13 residues. This CDR3 is CASSYDATGELFF. CDR3 coding DNA: TGTGCCAGCAGCTACGACGCTACCGGGGAGCTGTTTTTT.